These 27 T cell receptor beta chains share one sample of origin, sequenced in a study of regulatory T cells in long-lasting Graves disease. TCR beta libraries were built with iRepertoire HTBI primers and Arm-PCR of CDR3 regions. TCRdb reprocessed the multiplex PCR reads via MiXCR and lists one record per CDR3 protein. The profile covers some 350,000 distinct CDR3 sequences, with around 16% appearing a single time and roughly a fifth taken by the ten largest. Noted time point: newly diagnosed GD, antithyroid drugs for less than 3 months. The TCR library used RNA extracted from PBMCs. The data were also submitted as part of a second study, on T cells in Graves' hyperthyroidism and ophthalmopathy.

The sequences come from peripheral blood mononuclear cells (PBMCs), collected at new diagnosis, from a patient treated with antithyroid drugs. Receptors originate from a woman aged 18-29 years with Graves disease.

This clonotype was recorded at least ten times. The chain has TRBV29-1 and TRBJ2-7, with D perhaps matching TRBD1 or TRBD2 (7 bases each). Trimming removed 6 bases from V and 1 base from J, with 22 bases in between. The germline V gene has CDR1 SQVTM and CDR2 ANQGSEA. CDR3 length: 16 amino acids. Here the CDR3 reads CSVETRGGRRSYEQYF. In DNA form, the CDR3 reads TGCAGCGTGGAGACCAGGGGGGGACGGAGATCCTACGAGCAGTACTTC.

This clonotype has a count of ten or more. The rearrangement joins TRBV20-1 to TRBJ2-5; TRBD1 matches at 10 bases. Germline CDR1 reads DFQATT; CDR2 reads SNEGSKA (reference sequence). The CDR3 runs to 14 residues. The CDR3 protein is CSSGGQGRGETQYF. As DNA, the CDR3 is TGCAGCTCTGGGGGACAGGGGAGAGGGGAGACCCAGTACTTC.

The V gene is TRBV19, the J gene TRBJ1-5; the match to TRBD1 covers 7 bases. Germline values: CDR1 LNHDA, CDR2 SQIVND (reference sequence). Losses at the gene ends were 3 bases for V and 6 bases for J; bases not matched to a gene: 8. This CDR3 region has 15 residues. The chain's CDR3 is CASSMVSGGRQPQHF. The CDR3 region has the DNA TGTGCCAGTAGTATGGTTTCAGGGGGACGTCAGCCCCAGCATTTT.

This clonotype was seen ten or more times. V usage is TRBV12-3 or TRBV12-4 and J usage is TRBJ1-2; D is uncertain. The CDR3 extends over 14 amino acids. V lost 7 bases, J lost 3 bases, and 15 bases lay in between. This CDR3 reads CASTTPAAYYGYTF. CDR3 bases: TGTGCCAGCACCACCCCCGCAGCCTACTATGGCTACACCTTC.

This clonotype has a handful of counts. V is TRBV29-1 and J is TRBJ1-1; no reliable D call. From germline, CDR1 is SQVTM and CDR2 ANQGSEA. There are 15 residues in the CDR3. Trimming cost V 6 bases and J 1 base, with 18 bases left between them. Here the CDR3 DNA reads TGCAGCGTCGTTCAACATGGCGCGCCGAACACTGAAGCTTTCTTT. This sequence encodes CSVVQHGAPNTEAFF.

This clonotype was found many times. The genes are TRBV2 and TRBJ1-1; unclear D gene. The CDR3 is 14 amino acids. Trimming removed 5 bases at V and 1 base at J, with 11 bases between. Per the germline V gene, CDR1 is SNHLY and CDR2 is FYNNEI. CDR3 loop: CASSKAGRNTEAFF. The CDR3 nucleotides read TGTGCCAGCAGTAAGGCCGGGAGGAACACTGAAGCTTTCTTT.

The CDR3 loop reads CASSRGPGAYEQYF. CDR3 nucleotides: TGTGCCAGCAGTCGCGGACCAGGGGCGTACGAGCAGTACTTC. V and J are TRBV12-3 or TRBV12-4 and TRBJ2-7; possibly TRBD1 for D (6 bases). The CDR3 has 14 residues. The V end was cut by 5 bases, the J end by 4 bases, with 15 bases between.

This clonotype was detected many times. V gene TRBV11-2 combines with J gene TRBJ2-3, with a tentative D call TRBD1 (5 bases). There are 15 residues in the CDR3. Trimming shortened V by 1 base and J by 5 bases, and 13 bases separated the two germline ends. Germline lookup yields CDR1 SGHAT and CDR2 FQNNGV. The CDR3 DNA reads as TGTGCCAGCAGCTTAGCGGGCAGGGTCGGAGATACGCAGTATTTT. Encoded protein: CASSLAGRVGDTQYF.

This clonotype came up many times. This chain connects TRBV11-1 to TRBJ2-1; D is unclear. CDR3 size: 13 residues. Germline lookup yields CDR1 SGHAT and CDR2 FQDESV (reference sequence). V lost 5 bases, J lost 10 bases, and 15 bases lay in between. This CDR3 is CASSHTPYGEQFF. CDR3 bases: TGTGCCAGCAGCCACACCCCATATGGGGAGCAGTTCTTC.

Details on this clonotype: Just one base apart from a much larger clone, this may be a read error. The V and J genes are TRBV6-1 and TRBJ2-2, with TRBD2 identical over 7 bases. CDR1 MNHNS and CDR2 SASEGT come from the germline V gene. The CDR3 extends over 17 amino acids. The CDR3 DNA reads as TGTGCCAGCAGTGATCTGGGGGGGGGGATTGTCACCGGGGGGCTGTTTTTT. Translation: CASSDLGGGIVTGGLFF.

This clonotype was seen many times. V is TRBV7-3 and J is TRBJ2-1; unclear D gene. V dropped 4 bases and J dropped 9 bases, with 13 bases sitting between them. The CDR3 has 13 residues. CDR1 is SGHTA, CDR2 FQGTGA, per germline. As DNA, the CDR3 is TGTGCCAGCAGCTCGGTTTTAGTCGGTGAGCAGTTCTTC. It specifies CASSSVLVGEQFF.

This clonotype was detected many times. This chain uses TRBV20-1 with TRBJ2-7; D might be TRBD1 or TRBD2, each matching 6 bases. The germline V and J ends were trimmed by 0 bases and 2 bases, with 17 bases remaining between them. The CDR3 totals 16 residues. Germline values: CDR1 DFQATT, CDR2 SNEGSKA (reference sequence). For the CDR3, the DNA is TGCAGTGCTAGAGACCCAAGGGGGAGGAACGCCTACGAGCAGTACTTC. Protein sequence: CSARDPRGRNAYEQYF.

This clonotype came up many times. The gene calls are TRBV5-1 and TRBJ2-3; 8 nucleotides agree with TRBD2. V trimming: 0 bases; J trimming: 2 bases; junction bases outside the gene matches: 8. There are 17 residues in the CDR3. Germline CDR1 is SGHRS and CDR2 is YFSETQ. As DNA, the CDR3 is TGCGCCAGCAGCTTGGGCTGGCGGGGGGCCCCCACAGATACGCAGTATTTT. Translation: CASSLGWRGAPTDTQYF.

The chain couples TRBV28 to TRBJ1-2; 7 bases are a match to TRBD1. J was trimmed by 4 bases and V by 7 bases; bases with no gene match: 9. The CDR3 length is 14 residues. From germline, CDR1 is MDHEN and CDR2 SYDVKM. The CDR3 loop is CASNPRQGGYGYTF. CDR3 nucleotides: TGTGCCAGCAACCCCAGACAGGGAGGCTATGGCTACACCTTC.

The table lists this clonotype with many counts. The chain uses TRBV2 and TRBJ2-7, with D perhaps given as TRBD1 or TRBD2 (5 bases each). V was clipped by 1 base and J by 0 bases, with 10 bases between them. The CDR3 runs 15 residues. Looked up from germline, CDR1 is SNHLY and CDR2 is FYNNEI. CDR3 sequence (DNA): TGTGCCAGCAGTGAAGTCGAGGGGAACTCCTACGAGCAGTACTTC. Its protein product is CASSEVEGNSYEQYF.

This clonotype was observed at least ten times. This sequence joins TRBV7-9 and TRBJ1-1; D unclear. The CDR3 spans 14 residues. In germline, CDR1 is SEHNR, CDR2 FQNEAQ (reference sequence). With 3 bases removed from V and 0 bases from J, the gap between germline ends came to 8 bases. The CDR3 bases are TGTGCCAGCAGCTTTCAGGCGTTGAACACTGAAGCTTTCTTT. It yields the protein CASSFQALNTEAFF.

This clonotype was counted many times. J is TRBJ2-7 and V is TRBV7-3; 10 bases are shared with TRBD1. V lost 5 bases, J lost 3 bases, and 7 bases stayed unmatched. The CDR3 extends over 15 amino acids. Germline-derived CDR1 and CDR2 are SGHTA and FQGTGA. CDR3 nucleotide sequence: TGTGCCAGCAGCATCCAGGGACAGGGGTTCTACGAGCAGTACTTC. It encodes CASSIQGQGFYEQYF.

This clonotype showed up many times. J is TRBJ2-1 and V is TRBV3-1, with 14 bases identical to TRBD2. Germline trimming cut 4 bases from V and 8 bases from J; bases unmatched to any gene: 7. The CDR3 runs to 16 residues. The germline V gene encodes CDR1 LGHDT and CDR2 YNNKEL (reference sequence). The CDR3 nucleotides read TGTGCCAGCAGCCCGACTAGCGGGGGGGCGGGCGATGAGCAGTTCTTC. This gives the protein CASSPTSGGAGDEQFF.

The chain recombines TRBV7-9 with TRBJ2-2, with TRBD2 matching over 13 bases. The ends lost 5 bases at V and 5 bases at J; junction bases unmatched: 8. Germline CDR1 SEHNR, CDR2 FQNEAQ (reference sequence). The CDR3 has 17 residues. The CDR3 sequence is CASSAPGLAGKTGELFF. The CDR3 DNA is TGTGCCAGCAGCGCCCCGGGACTAGCGGGGAAGACCGGGGAGCTGTTTTTT.

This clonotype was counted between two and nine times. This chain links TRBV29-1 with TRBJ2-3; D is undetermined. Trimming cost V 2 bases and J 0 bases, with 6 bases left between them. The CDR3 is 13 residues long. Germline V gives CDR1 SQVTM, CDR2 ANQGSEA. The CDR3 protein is CSVESFSTDTQYF. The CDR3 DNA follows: TGCAGCGTTGAATCATTTAGCACAGATACGCAGTATTTT.

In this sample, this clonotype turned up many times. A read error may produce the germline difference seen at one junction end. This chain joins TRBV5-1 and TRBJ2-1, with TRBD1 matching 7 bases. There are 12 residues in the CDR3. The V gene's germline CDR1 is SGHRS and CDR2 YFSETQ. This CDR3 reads CASSREQGTWLF. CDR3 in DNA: TGCGCCAGCAGCCGTGAACAGGGGACGTGGCTCTTC.

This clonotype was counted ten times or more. CDR3 nucleotides: TGTGCCAGCAGTGAAGCGAGACACCAAAATAATTCACCCCTCCACTTT. Residues: CASSEARHQNNSPLHF. The chain uses TRBV6-1 and TRBJ1-6; D is ambiguous. Trimming left V 0 bases short and J 5 bases short, with 11 bases between. The CDR3 spans 16 residues. CDR1 and CDR2 from the germline V gene are MNHNS and SASEGT.

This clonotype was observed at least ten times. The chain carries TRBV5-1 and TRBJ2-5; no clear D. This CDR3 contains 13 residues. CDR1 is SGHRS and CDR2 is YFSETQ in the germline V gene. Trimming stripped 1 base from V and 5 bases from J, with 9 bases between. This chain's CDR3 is CASSLRLGETQYF. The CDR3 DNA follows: TGCGCCAGCAGCTTGAGACTCGGGGAGACCCAGTACTTC.

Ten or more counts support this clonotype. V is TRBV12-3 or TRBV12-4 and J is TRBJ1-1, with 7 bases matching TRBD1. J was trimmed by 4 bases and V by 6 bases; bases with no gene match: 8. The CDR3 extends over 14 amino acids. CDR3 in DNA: TGTGCCAGCAGCCAGGGGGGTAGGGCCACTGAAGCTTTCTTT. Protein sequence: CASSQGGRATEAFF.

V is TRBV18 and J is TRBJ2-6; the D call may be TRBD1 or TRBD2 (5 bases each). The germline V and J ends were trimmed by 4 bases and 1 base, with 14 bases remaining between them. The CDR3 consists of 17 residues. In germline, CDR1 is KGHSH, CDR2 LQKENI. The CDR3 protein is CASSRDGKISGANVLTF. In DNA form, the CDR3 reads TGTGCCAGCTCACGGGACGGTAAAATATCTGGGGCCAACGTCCTGACTTTC.

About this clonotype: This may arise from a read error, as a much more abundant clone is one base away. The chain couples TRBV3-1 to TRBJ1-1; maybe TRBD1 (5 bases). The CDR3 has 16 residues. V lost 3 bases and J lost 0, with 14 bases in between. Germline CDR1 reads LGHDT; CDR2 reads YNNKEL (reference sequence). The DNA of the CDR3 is TGTGCCAGCAGCCAGACGACAGAGGGCATGAACACTGAAGCTTTCTTT. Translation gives CASSQTTEGMNTEAFF.

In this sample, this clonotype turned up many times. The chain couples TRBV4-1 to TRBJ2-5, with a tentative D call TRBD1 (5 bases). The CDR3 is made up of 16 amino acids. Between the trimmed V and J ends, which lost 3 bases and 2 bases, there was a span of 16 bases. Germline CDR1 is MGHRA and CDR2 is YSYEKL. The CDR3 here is CASSHLLTASQETQYF. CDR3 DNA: TGCGCCAGCAGCCACCTTCTGACAGCCTCACAAGAGACCCAGTACTTC.